A selection of T cell receptor beta chains follows, all from one sample in a study of OX40 agonist ivuxolimab in advanced cancers. The assay was immunoSEQ multiplex PCR, and TCRdb's table has in-frame clones only and misses some. The data show 45,000 to 55,000 clones, under 90% seen once. This material consisted of CD4+ or CD8+ T cells sorted from blood, taken in a trial of the OX40 agonist ivuxolimab. These receptors all stem from an adult with an advanced solid tumor such as melanoma, head and neck, liver or kidney cancer. Both conserved end residues are part of each CDR3. Each record gives: clone size, D gene, V gene, J gene, CDR3 DNA, CDR3 protein. A D gene is named only where the DNA matches it firmly. Size tells how often a clone was seen (once, few, many) or the class of an expanded clone, and some rows leave it out.

clone_size: -; d_call: TRBD1; v_call: TRBV6-1; j_call: TRBJ2-2; cdr3_nt: TGTGCCAGCAAGTTAGGGGGCGGCACCGGGGAGCTGTTTTTT; cdr3_aa: CASKLGGGTGELFF
clone_size: -; d_call: -; v_call: TRBV27; j_call: TRBJ2-7; cdr3_nt: TGTGCCAGCAGGGTCACGGGACGACTGACCTACGAGCAGTACTTC; cdr3_aa: CASRVTGRLTYEQYF
clone_size: -; d_call: TRBD1; v_call: TRBV6-5; j_call: TRBJ2-7; cdr3_nt: TGTGCCAGCAGTTACCCCGGGACAGGGGGCTACGAGCAGTACTTC; cdr3_aa: CASSYPGTGGYEQYF
clone_size: once; d_call: -; v_call: TRBV4-3; j_call: TRBJ2-7; cdr3_nt: TGCGCCAGCAGCCAAGAGGTGGGATCCTACGAGCAGTACTTC; cdr3_aa: CASSQEVGSYEQYF
clone_size: once; d_call: -; v_call: TRBV27; j_call: TRBJ1-5; cdr3_nt: TGTGCCAGCAGTTTGGGGAGGGGCACGGCCCAGCATTTT; cdr3_aa: CASSLGRGTAQHF
clone_size: -; d_call: -; v_call: TRBV19; j_call: TRBJ2-3; cdr3_nt: TGTGCCAGTAGTGTCCTTATGGGCACAGATACGCAGTATTTT; cdr3_aa: CASSVLMGTDTQYF
clone_size: -; d_call: TRBD2; v_call: TRBV2; j_call: TRBJ2-3; cdr3_nt: TGTGCCAGCAGGGAACTAGCGGGAGCATCCACAGATACGCAGTATTTT; cdr3_aa: CASRELAGASTDTQYF
clone_size: -; d_call: -; v_call: TRBV5-4; j_call: TRBJ2-2; cdr3_nt: TGTGCCAGCAGCTCGCTGGCTAGCACTAACACCGGGGAGCTGTTTTTT; cdr3_aa: CASSSLASTNTGELFF
clone_size: once; d_call: -; v_call: TRBV14; j_call: TRBJ2-7; cdr3_nt: TGTGCCAGCAGCCTTCACGGGGGTGAGCAGTACTTC; cdr3_aa: CASSLHGGEQYF
clone_size: -; d_call: -; v_call: TRBV30; j_call: TRBJ1-3; cdr3_nt: TGTGCCTGGAGGCCTATCTCTGGAAACACCATATATTTT; cdr3_aa: CAWRPISGNTIYF
clone_size: -; d_call: TRBD1; v_call: TRBV27; j_call: TRBJ1-4; cdr3_nt: TGTGCCACCAGGACCAGGGGACAGCGAAATGAAAAACTGTTTTTT; cdr3_aa: CATRTRGQRNEKLFF
clone_size: -; d_call: -; v_call: TRBV10-3; j_call: TRBJ2-7; cdr3_nt: TGTGCCATCAGCGACGAAGGGCGCTTCTCAACCTACGAGCAGTACTTC; cdr3_aa: CAISDEGRFSTYEQYF
clone_size: -; d_call: TRBD1; v_call: TRBV29-1; j_call: TRBJ1-1; cdr3_nt: TGCAGCGTACGTGACAGGGGGCGGGGGATGAACACTGAAGCTTTCTTT; cdr3_aa: CSVRDRGRGMNTEAFF
clone_size: -; d_call: TRBD1; v_call: TRBV18; j_call: TRBJ1-1; cdr3_nt: TGTGCCAGCTCTCTGGACAGGGACAACACTGAAGCTTTCTTT; cdr3_aa: CASSLDRDNTEAFF
clone_size: -; d_call: TRBD1; v_call: TRBV5-6; j_call: TRBJ2-7; cdr3_nt: TGTGCCAGCAGCTTGGGGACAGGGTTTACCTACGAGCAGTACTTC; cdr3_aa: CASSLGTGFTYEQYF
clone_size: -; d_call: -; v_call: TRBV11-2; j_call: TRBJ2-3; cdr3_nt: TGTGCCAGCAGCTTAGGGGGGGCAGATACGCAGTATTTT; cdr3_aa: CASSLGGADTQYF
clone_size: -; d_call: -; v_call: TRBV5-4; j_call: TRBJ1-2; cdr3_nt: TGTGCCAGCAGCTTGAAAGGGATTGTTGGCTACACCTTC; cdr3_aa: CASSLKGIVGYTF
clone_size: once; d_call: -; v_call: TRBV5-1; j_call: TRBJ2-3; cdr3_nt: TGCGCCAGCGGGGCTGGACAGGGAGGGGGCACAGATACGCAGTATTTT; cdr3_aa: CASGAGQGGGTDTQYF
clone_size: -; d_call: -; v_call: TRBV11-2; j_call: TRBJ2-3; cdr3_nt: TGTGCCAGCAGCCCGGTGGGATGGGCCGGGACAGATACGCAGTATTTT; cdr3_aa: CASSPVGWAGTDTQYF
clone_size: -; d_call: TRBD1; v_call: TRBV28; j_call: TRBJ2-7; cdr3_nt: TGTGCCAGCAGTTTCCCGGGACAGGGTTCCTACGAGCAGTACTTC; cdr3_aa: CASSFPGQGSYEQYF
clone_size: -; d_call: TRBD2; v_call: TRBV19; j_call: TRBJ2-1; cdr3_nt: TGTGCCAGTAGTAGGGAGGGAGGGAGGTCCTACAATGAGCAGTTCTTC; cdr3_aa: CASSREGGRSYNEQFF
clone_size: -; d_call: TRBD2; v_call: TRBV5-1; j_call: TRBJ2-1; cdr3_nt: TGCGCCAGCAGCACCTCTAGCGGGGTCCACAATGAGCAGTTCTTC; cdr3_aa: CASSTSSGVHNEQFF
clone_size: -; d_call: -; v_call: TRBV28; j_call: TRBJ2-3; cdr3_nt: TGTGCCAGCAGTTTCTTTGGGGGGGGCCCGTTCTATACGCAGTATTTT; cdr3_aa: CASSFFGGGPFYTQYF
clone_size: -; d_call: -; v_call: TRBV7-8; j_call: TRBJ1-1; cdr3_nt: TGTGCCAGCAGCTTGGGTGCTCCCAACACTGAAGCTTTCTTT; cdr3_aa: CASSLGAPNTEAFF